Presented here are 6 T cell receptor beta chains from one specimen sequenced in a study of T cells after somatic rescue of genetic block. Measured with immunoSEQ multiplex PCR; TCRdb has only the in-frame clones, and not every one. The sample has some 74,000 clones, under 95% seen once; the top ten hold 2.8%. Sequencing was performed on peripheral blood mononuclear cells (PBMCs). These receptors originate from a man aged 25 to 40.

The chain joins TRBV18 to TRBJ1-5; 10 nucleotides line up with TRBD1. This CDR3 comprises 13 residues. Trimming removed 4 bases from V and 9 bases from J; junction bases left unmatched: 3. CDR1 is KGHSH and CDR2 is LQKENI in the germline V gene. CDR3 sequence reads: CASSLGQGWPQHF. The DNA of the CDR3 is TGTGCCAGCTCACTGGGACAGGGGTGGCCCCAGCATTTT.

The chain joins TRBV25-1 to TRBJ2-7, with TRBD2 as a possible D gene (5 bases). The CDR3 has 15 residues. Trimming stripped 1 base from V and 0 bases from J, with 10 bases between. Germline V gives CDR1 MGHDK, CDR2 SYGVNS. Here the CDR3 reads CASSESAGSSYEQYF. The CDR3 DNA reads TGTGCCAGCAGTGAATCTGCGGGTAGCTCCTACGAGCAGTACTTC.

V is TRBV27 and J is TRBJ2-1; no clear D gene. Germline V gene lookup returns CDR1 MNHEY and CDR2 SMNVEV (reference sequence). The length of the CDR3 is 15 residues. The V and J ends lost 0 bases and 6 bases respectively, with 12 bases between them. CDR3 in amino acids: CASSLSLPGVNEQFF. The CDR3 nucleotides are TGTGCCAGCAGTTTATCGCTCCCTGGGGTCAATGAGCAGTTCTTC.

The chain joins TRBV19 to TRBJ1-1, with D uncertain. CDR1 and CDR2 (germline): LNHDA, SQIVND (reference sequence). This CDR3 is 14 amino acids long. The V end was cut by 4 bases, the J end by 10 bases, with 19 bases between. The CDR3 coding sequence is TGTGCCAGTAGTACGAACATCCGGGAGTTGCGAGCTTTCTTT. Protein: CASSTNIRELRAFF.

The genes are TRBV5-8 and TRBJ1-5; D is unresolved. CDR3 size: 13 residues. The V gene lost 0 bases and the J gene lost 3 bases, with 4 bases spanning the gap. Germline-derived CDR1 and CDR2 are SGHTS and YDEGEE. CDR3 nucleotides: TGTGCCAGCAGCTTGGGGCTCAATCAGCCCCAGCATTTT. As protein: CASSLGLNQPQHF.

The chain combines TRBV13 with TRBJ1-2; no definite D call. The length of the CDR3 is 15 residues. In germline, CDR1 is PRHDT, CDR2 FYEKMQ (reference sequence). V was clipped by 2 bases and J by 8 bases, with 18 bases between them. CDR3 nucleotide sequence: TGTGCCAGCAGCTTAATTAGGGCCTCTGGAGAGGGCTACACCTTC. Translated, it gives CASSLIRASGEGYTF.